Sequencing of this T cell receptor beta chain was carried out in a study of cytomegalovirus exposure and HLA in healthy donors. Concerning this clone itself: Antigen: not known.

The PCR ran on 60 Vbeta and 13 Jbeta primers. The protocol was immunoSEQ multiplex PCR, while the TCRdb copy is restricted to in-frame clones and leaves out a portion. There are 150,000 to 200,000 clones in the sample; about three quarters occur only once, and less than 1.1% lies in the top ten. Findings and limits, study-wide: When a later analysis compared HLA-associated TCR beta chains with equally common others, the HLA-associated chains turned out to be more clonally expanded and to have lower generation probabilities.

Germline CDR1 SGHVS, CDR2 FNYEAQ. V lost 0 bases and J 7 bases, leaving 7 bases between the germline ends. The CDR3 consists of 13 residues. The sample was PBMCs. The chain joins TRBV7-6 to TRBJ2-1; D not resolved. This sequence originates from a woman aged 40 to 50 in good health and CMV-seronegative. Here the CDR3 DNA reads TGTGCCAGCAGCTTAGCGATTCGGAATGAGCAGTTCTTC. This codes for CASSLAIRNEQFF. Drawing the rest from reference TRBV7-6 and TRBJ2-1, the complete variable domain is GAGVSQSPRYKVTKRGQDVALRCDPISGHVSLYWYRQALGQGPEFLTYFNYEAQQDKSGLPNDRFSAERPEGSISTLTIQRTEQRDSAMYRCASSLAIRNEQFFGPGTRLTVL.